The clone carrying this T cell receptor (beta chain) has more than one count but fewer than ten. Its antigen remains unknown. The data were taken from a study of vaccination and CD4 T cells after COVID-19. This CDR3 has 16 amino acids. Trimming cost V 9 bases and J 2 bases; bases outside gene matches: 10. Germline V gives CDR1 SGHTA, CDR2 FQGNSA. Treatment meaning: roughly 10-day PBMC culture with coronavirus spike peptide pools or control peptides (ViraFEST assay). Sequencing of cultured CD4+ T cell DNA used the Oncomine TCR Beta short-read assay. TCRdb analysed the PCR reads with MiXCR anew, one entry per CDR3 protein. The sample contains 15,000 to 20,000 distinct CDR3 sequences, roughly 59% of which appear only once.

The source is a human donor who had recovered from COVID-19. The gene calls are TRBV7-2 and TRBJ1-5; the match to TRBD1 covers 10 bases. Sequences were obtained from CD4+ T cells from blood, cultured in vitro. The CDR3 here is CASTGLGTGGNQPQHF. The CDR3 DNA reads as TGTGCCAGTACGGGACTCGGGACAGGGGGCAATCAGCCCCAGCATTTT.